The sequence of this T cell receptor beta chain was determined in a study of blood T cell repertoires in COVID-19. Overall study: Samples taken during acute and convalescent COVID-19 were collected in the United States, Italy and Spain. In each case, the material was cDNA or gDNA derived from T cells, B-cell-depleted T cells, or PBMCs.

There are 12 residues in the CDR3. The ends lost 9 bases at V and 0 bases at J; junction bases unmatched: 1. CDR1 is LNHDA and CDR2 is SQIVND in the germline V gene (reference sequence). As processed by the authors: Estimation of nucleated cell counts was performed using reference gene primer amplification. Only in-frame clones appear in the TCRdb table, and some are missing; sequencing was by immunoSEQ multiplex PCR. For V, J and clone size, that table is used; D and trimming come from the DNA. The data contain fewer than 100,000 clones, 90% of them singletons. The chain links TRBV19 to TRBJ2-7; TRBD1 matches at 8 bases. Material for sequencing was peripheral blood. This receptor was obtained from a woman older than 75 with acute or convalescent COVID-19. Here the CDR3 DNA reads TGTGCCAGCAGGGGGCTCTCCTACGAGCAGTACTTC. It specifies CASRGLSYEQYF.